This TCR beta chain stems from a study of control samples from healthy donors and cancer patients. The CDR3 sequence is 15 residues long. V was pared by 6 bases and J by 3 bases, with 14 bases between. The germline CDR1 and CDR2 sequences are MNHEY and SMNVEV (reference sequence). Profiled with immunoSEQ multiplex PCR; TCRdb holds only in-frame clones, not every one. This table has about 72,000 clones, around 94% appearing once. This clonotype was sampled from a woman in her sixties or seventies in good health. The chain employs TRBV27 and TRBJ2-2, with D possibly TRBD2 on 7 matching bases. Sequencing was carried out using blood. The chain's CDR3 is CASRPTGGYTGELFF. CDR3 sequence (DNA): TGTGCCAGCAGACCCACGGGGGGCTACACCGGGGAGCTGTTTTTT.